This T cell receptor beta chain was observed in a study of beta chain features in type 1 diabetes (dated by TCRdb to 2016 to 2019). For context, the study as a whole: Mean age, gender distribution, total cell number and subset yield were not different between patients and healthy donors. Across all samples, about 110 million sorted cells were examined, and cell number per subset correlated strongly with RNA yield. The study compared the TCRB repertoires of sorted circulating CD4+ T cell subsets in recently diagnosed type 1 diabetes patients with those in matched healthy donors. Regulatory and stem cell-like memory subsets were obtained from only 8 patients and roughly 8 healthy donors, while naive and central memory subsets were obtained from all 30 or so donors.

The table lists this clone with a few counts. Its target antigen remains unknown. Base qualities are not at hand, and no much larger clone is one base apart. General conclusions and limits of the study: The naive, central memory and regulatory TCRB repertoires appeared to resemble one another more closely among patients than among healthy donors. Patients with type 1 diabetes made fewer insertions and deleted more nucleotides at VDJ recombination sites, implying thymic rearrangement abnormalities. Because cDNA rather than genomic DNA was sequenced, highly expressing activated cells could have been over-represented, although no difference in activation and CD3 levels was found between groups. Type 1 diabetes patients showed a moderate but significant shortening of TCRB CDR3 length in all four CD4+ subsets. Shorter templates might have been favored by PCR, but patient and control samples were amplified and corrected together, so both groups would have been affected equally by any skew. Only small numbers of individuals were included in the HLA sub-analyses, which left unresolved whether HLA type had any influence on TCRB rearrangement.

Each donor gave one peripheral blood draw, roughly 0.11 L on average, collected into heparinised tubes. A BD FACSAria II and a panel including CD45RO, CCR7, CD25, CD127, CD95 and CD27 were used to sort naive, central memory, regulatory and stem cell-like memory CD4+ T cells. All sorted populations exceeded 95% purity. PBMCs were isolated right away by Lymphoprep density gradient centrifugation and were stained directly, without culture. So that batch effects would be minimized, each experiment stained and sorted samples in pairs, pairing one healthy donor with one patient. The entire isolated RNA was reverse transcribed using the High Capacity cDNA Reverse Transcription Kit, and thus expressed TCRB transcripts were sequenced. Naive, central memory and regulatory T cell samples underwent deep immunoSEQ sequencing, averaging around 3.9 million total reads per sample. Sorted cells were lysed in RLT buffer, and RNA was extracted using DNase-treated RNeasy Micro or Mini kits according to cell number. Each cell subset was processed on its own to prevent cross-contamination, while patient and healthy donor samples were processed together. The immunoSEQ multiplex PCR was used to amplify TCRB sequences from cDNA, yielding 87-bp fragments that span the CDR3 region. Sequencing of the amplicons was done on the Illumina HiSeq platform. Per the original workflow: Synthetic template baselines were used to correct PCR bias computationally, reads within Hamming distance 2 were collapsed, and singletons that could not be merged were discarded. Reads were aligned against IMGT to assign V, D and J genes, CDR3 length and insertions or deletions at six rearrangement sites. Within each subset, clonotype counts were normalized to sorted cell number, after which true diversity and Gini coefficients were computed with the tcR R package. The overlap coefficient, calculated on TCRB nucleotide sequences, was used to measure repertoire sharing. Out-of-frame TCRB sequences from naive cells were analyzed to stand in for the pre-selection repertoire. The clones in this table, taken by TCRdb from immuneACCESS, are in-frame only. Not every clone is retained; where verified, under half of the shortfall comes from an unresolved V gene, and the cause of the rest is unknown. That table is the source of V, J and clone size, and D and trimming were worked out from the DNA. The sample data list 450,000 to 550,000 clones, and 30% of these were observed just once. The ten top clones hold 0.06% to 0.07% of the sample.

The specimen sequenced was naive CD4+ T cells from blood. Taken with the paper, the label for cell subset or site translates to: true naive CD4+ T cells. The TCR originated in a young man in good health.

The DNA reads TGTGCCAGCTTCGAGGGGAGCAAAAACATTCAGTACTTC. Its translation reads: CASFEGSKNIQYF. The rearranged chain carries TRBV18 and TRBJ2-4; the D gene could be either TRBD1 or TRBD2, each agreeing at 5 bases. The germline V gene yields KGHSH for CDR1 and LQKENI for CDR2. Relative to germline, V is 7 bases shorter and J is 3 bases shorter, with 10 bases between their ends. The CDR3 measures 13 amino acids from cysteine to phenylalanine. Of all the DNA, just the CDR3 is kept, 39 bases in frame from base 1.